The source of this T cell receptor beta chain is a study of blood T cell repertoires in COVID-19. The repertoire was sequenced with immunoSEQ multiplex PCR; TCRdb's copy has only in-frame clones and lacks some. The sample carries 190,000 or so clones, around nine tenths recorded once. The CDR3 totals 11 residues. Germline V gene data show CDR1 as WNHNN and CDR2 as SYGVQD (reference sequence). Trimming stripped 8 bases from V and 10 bases from J, with 12 bases between. The V and J genes are TRBV10-1 and TRBJ2-1; D is unresolved. Sequencing was done on a sample of peripheral blood. The TCR originated in a woman under 30 who had recovered from COVID-19. The CDR3 here is CASCHSWEQFF. The CDR3, as DNA: TGCGCCAGCTGCCATAGTTGGGAGCAGTTCTTC.